These T cell receptor beta chains were read from a single sample in a study of T cell repertoires in cytomegalovirus infection. TCRdb itself ran the reads through MiXCR, one entry per CDR3 protein. The sample includes 90,000 to 110,000 distinct CDR3 sequences, about 28% of them seen just once. These receptors have no known antigen. The sample here was CD8+ T cells from cultured PBMCs, taken from culture after CMV antigen stimulation. The source is a human donor in good health (CMV status not recorded). Some clones in this sample may be carry-over from other donors' samples. Each CDR3 is given with its conserved first and last residue. The D gene is left open where the match is weak. Where a row states a size, it is once, few, many or the class of an expanded clone; other rows omit it.

d_gene	abundance	v_gene	j_gene	CDR3nt	CDR3aa
NA	NA	TRBV19	TRBJ2-7	TGTGCCAGTAGTATAACGCGGGACAGTCTCTACGAGCAGTACTTC	CASSITRDSLYEQYF
TRBD2	few	TRBV5-6	TRBJ2-1	TGTGCCAGCAGCCTAGGACTAGCGGGGGTTAGCTCCTACAATGAGCAGTTCTTC	CASSLGLAGVSSYNEQFF
TRBD2	many	TRBV7-9	TRBJ2-1	TGTGCCACCTCCATCCTGGCGGGGGGCAAGAGCTCCTACAATGAGCAGTTCTTC	CATSILAGGKSSYNEQFF
TRBD2	NA	TRBV7-8	TRBJ2-1	TGTGTCAGCACCGCACCGGGGGGAGGGCTAAACAATGAGCAGTTCTTC	CVSTAPGGGLNNEQFF
TRBD2	NA	TRBV2	TRBJ2-3	TGTGCCAGCAGTGAAGGGCCTAGCGGGGGGCTCACAGATACGCAGTATTTT	CASSEGPSGGLTDTQYF
TRBD1	NA	TRBV5-1	TRBJ2-1	TGCGCCAGCAGCCTCTACCGGGACAGGGCCTACAATGAGCAGTTCTTC	CASSLYRDRAYNEQFF
TRBD1	NA	TRBV7-3	TRBJ2-7	TGTGCCAGCAGCCGGGGACAGGCCTACGAGCAGTACTTC	CASSRGQAYEQYF
NA	NA	TRBV12-3/TRBV12-4	TRBJ1-1	TGTGCCAGCAGTCCCGTGGACATCATGAACACTGAAGCTTTCTTT	CASSPVDIMNTEAFF
TRBD1	NA	TRBV5-6	TRBJ2-2	TGTGCCAGCAGCGGACAGGGGTGGGACACCGGGGAGCTGTTTTTT	CASSGQGWDTGELFF
NA	NA	TRBV5-3	TRBJ1-3	TGTGCCAGCAGCGACGGGGGCTCGGGAAACACCATATATTTT	CASSDGGSGNTIYF
NA	NA	TRBV6-5	TRBJ1-1	TGTGCCAGCAGCAGGGACTTCCAGTGGGCGAACACTGAAGCTTTCTTT	CASSRDFQWANTEAFF
NA	NA	TRBV28	TRBJ2-6	TGTGCCAGCAGTTTATTTCGAGACTCTGGGGCCAACGTCCTGACTTTC	CASSLFRDSGANVLTF
NA	NA	TRBV13	TRBJ1-2	TGTGCCAGCAGCTTAGGGGTCGACAGAGTTTATGGCTACACCTTC	CASSLGVDRVYGYTF
NA	NA	TRBV13	TRBJ2-5	TGTGCCAGTTCAGGGGACTACCCAGAGACCCAGTACTTC	CASSGDYPETQYF
NA	NA	TRBV6-1	TRBJ2-5	TGTGCCAGCAGTTCCCTGACGTTGGAGACCCAGTACTTC	CASSSLTLETQYF
NA	few	TRBV12-3/TRBV12-4	TRBJ2-5	TGTGCCAGCAGTTTTTCAGAGACCCAGTACTTC	CASSFSETQYF
NA	NA	TRBV7-4	TRBJ2-5	TGTGCCAGCAGTCATCAGGGAGAAGAGACCCAGCACTTC	CASSHQGEETQHF
TRBD2	NA	TRBV20-1	TRBJ2-1	TGCAGTGCTAGACCCCGGACTAGCGGGGGCAATGAGCAGTTCTTC	CSARPRTSGGNEQFF
TRBD2	NA	TRBV7-6	TRBJ2-5	TGTGCCAGCAGCTTAGTAGCGGGGGTACAAGAGACCCAGTACTTC	CASSLVAGVQETQYF
NA	NA	TRBV12-3/TRBV12-4	TRBJ2-5	TGTGCCAGCAGTTTAACGGCCGGAGAGACCCAGTACTTC	CASSLTAGETQYF
NA	NA	TRBV5-6	TRBJ1-1	TGTGCCAGCAGTCGCGATCGGAATTTAATGAACACTGAAGCTTTCTTT	CASSRDRNLMNTEAFF
NA	NA	TRBV24-1	TRBJ2-3	TGTGCCACCAGTGATGCTAGGGGCACAGATACGCAGTATTTT	CATSDARGTDTQYF
TRBD2	NA	TRBV5-6	TRBJ2-5	TGTGCCAGCAGCTGGGGACTACCGAACCAAGAGACCCAGTACTTC	CASSWGLPNQETQYF
TRBD2	many	TRBV28	TRBJ2-1	TGTGCCAGCAGTTCGGATTTGGCGGGGGCCTACAATGAGCAGTTCTTC	CASSSDLAGAYNEQFF
NA	NA	TRBV4-1	TRBJ1-1	TGCGCCAGCAGCCAAGCCGTGGACTTGCCAGCTTTCTTT	CASSQAVDLPAFF
NA	many	TRBV7-9	TRBJ1-2	TGTGCCAGCAGCTTAGCGCTTTCTGCTTATGGCTACACCTTC	CASSLALSAYGYTF
NA	many	TRBV12-5	TRBJ1-5	TGTGCTAGTGGTTTGGTCGACAGTAGCAATCAGCCCCAGCATTTT	CASGLVDSSNQPQHF
TRBD1	once	TRBV28	TRBJ1-2	TGTGCCAGCAGTTTTCAGGGGGTGGCTGGCTACACCTTC	CASSFQGVAGYTF
NA	NA	TRBV4-2	TRBJ2-1	TGTGCCAGCAGCCCCCCCGGGAACTCCTACAATGAGCAGTTCTTC	CASSPPGNSYNEQFF
TRBD1	NA	TRBV2	TRBJ2-7	TGTGCCAGCTGGGACAGGGTTTCCCACGAGCAGTACTTC	CASWDRVSHEQYF
NA	NA	TRBV2	TRBJ1-4	TGTGCCAGCAGTGATGCGGGGGATGGGATTGAAAAACTGTTTTTT	CASSDAGDGIEKLFF
NA	NA	TRBV6-6	TRBJ1-5	TGTGTCAGCAGTTACTCTTCGGCTTCCCCGGAGCCCCAGCATTTT	CVSSYSSASPEPQHF
TRBD1	many	TRBV12-3/TRBV12-4	TRBJ1-5	TGTGCCAGCAGTCCAGGGGGGAATCAGCCCCAGCATTTT	CASSPGGNQPQHF
NA	NA	TRBV5-4	TRBJ1-1	TGTGCCACCATATCCTACACTGAAGCTTTCTTT	CATISYTEAFF
NA	NA	TRBV4-1	TRBJ1-1	TGCGCCAGCAGCCAAGGACCCCGAGGAGGGACTGAAGCTTTCTTT	CASSQGPRGGTEAFF
NA	few	TRBV12-3/TRBV12-4	TRBJ1-4	TGTGCCAGCAGTTTCCCGGGGGCGGGTGAAAAACTGTTTTTT	CASSFPGAGEKLFF
NA	few	TRBV28	TRBJ2-6	TGTGCCAGCAGTTTATTGCGGGACTCTGGGGCCAACGTCCTGACTTTC	CASSLLRDSGANVLTF
NA	few	TRBV3-1	TRBJ1-5	TGTGCCAGCAGCCATAAGGTCGACAGCAATCAGCCCCAGCATTTT	CASSHKVDSNQPQHF
NA	few	TRBV4-1	TRBJ1-2	TGCGCCAGCAGCCAAGGCCTTGGCTACACCTTC	CASSQGLGYTF
NA	NA	TRBV27	TRBJ2-7	TGTGCCAGCAGTTTGGGGGGTCCTTCCTACGAGCAGTACTTC	CASSLGGPSYEQYF
NA	many	TRBV7-2	TRBJ2-7	TGTGCCAGCAGCAAACCCGACGGATCCTACTACGAGCAGTACTTC	CASSKPDGSYYEQYF
TRBD1	few	TRBV7-6	TRBJ2-1	TGTGCCACGGACAGGGGGGGGTACAATGAGCAGTTCTTC	CATDRGGYNEQFF
TRBD2	few	TRBV2	TRBJ2-3	TGTGCCAGCAGTGACGAATTCCTGCTAGCGGGGGCGGTGGATACGCAGTATTTT	CASSDEFLLAGAVDTQYF
NA	NA	TRBV28	TRBJ1-2	TGTGCCAGCAGTTTTTACGGACTGGTTGGCTACACCTTC	CASSFYGLVGYTF